These 2 T cell receptor beta chains were all obtained from the same sample, sequenced in a study of cytotoxic CD8 clonotypes in ibrutinib-treated CLL. Method: immunoSEQ multiplex PCR; TCRdb's copy keeps in-frame clones and lacks some. The sample gives 70,000 to 80,000 clones, approximately 87% of which show up once; around 36% is in the top ten. The specimen was PBMCs, collected after 24 months of ibrutinib treatment. The receptors here all came from a human donor with chronic lymphocytic leukemia.

The V call is TRBV29-1, the J call TRBJ2-1; the D gene could be TRBD1 or TRBD2 (5 bases each). V was pared by 5 bases and J by 2 bases, with 13 bases between. CDR1 is SQVTM and CDR2 is ANQGSEA in the germline V gene. The length of the CDR3 is 14 residues. The CDR3 coding sequence is TGCAGCGTTACCCGGGACCTCACCTACAATGAGCAGTTCTTC. Its protein is CSVTRDLTYNEQFF.

The rearrangement uses TRBV15 and TRBJ2-3; D is perhaps TRBD1 (5 bases). The CDR3 sequence is 15 residues long. Germline CDR1 reads LNHNV; CDR2 reads YYDKDF (reference sequence). Trimming took 0 bases from V and 4 from J, leaving 11 bases between them. The CDR3 sequence is CATSRDGRVSDTQYF. DNA of the CDR3: TGTGCCACCAGCAGAGATGGCAGGGTCTCAGATACGCAGTATTTT.